This entry lists 4 T cell receptor beta chains sequenced from one sample in a study of identical twins. One entry per CDR3 protein results from TCRdb running MiXCR on the 5' RACE reads. Here the sample spans 200,000 to 250,000 distinct CDR3 sequences, 6.5% being singletons. The same specimen was also included in a second study, on T cells expressing NK-cell markers.

Material for sequencing was CD8+ T cells sorted from blood. The origin of the receptors is a woman aged 18-30 years in good health.

In its sample, this clonotype was seen a few times. The rearrangement links TRBV2 to TRBJ1-1; D uncertain. This CDR3 has 15 residues. Trimming removed 6 bases from V and 1 base from J, with 15 bases in between. CDR1 is SNHLY, CDR2 FYNNEI, per germline. CDR3 region: CASRIPRGRNTEAFF. The CDR3 DNA sequence: TGTGCCAGCAGGATCCCTCGTGGCAGGAACACTGAAGCTTTCTTT. The full variable domain, rest sourced from reference TRBV2 and TRBJ1-1, is EPEVTQTPSHQVTQMGQEVILRCVPISNHLYFYWYRQILGQKVEFLVSFYNNEISEKSEIFDDQFSVERPDGSNFTLKIRSTKLEDSAMYFCASRIPRGRNTEAFFGQGTRLTVV.

Concerning this clonotype itself: A read error may be the cause here, since a much bigger clone is one base away. The rearrangement links TRBV6-2 or TRBV6-3 to TRBJ1-1; D is unresolved. CDR1 is MNHEY, CDR2 SVGEGT, per germline. The CDR3 is 14 amino acids. CDR3 nucleotides: TGTGCCAGCAATTATCTAGGAGGGAACACTAAAGCTTTCTTT. It translates to CASNYLGGNTKAFF.

This sequence joins TRBV30 and TRBJ2-3; 12 bases align to TRBD2. Germline V lookup: CDR1 GTSNPN, CDR2 SVGIG (reference sequence). The CDR3 extends over 19 amino acids. Trimming at V came to 3 bases and at J to 1 base, leaving 14 bases not matched to a gene. The CDR3 protein is CAWRGELAGGTPGTDTQYF. DNA of the CDR3: TGTGCCTGGAGAGGGGAACTAGCGGGAGGCACGCCAGGCACAGATACGCAGTATTTT.

This clonotype was counted at least ten times. The chain uses TRBV7-9 and TRBJ2-7; 7 bases agree with TRBD1. CDR1 is SEHNR, CDR2 FQNEAQ, per germline (reference sequence). The CDR3 runs 14 residues. J lost 2 bases, V lost 5 bases, and 6 bases had no gene match. The CDR3 region has the DNA TGTGCCAGCAGCCTCCTGGACAGGACCTACGAGCAGTACTTC. This translates into CASSLLDRTYEQYF.